This T cell receptor beta chain stems from a study of blood T cell repertoires in COVID-19 (dated by TCRdb to 2018 to 2021). Context from the whole study: Collaborator samples came from the United States, Italy and Spain and covered acute and convalescent phases of COVID-19. Subjects who had been exposed to COVID-19, were actively infected with it, or had recovered from it provided the deeply sampled blood TCRbeta repertoires that made up the dataset. A de-identified subject ID, COVID-19 status, age in years and sex were almost always included in the sample metadata. The material from the prospective study consisted of cDNA or gDNA derived from T cells, B-cell-depleted T cells, or PBMCs. The samples were drawn from two sources: the first 160 participants of the ongoing ImmuneRACE study, and 950 to 1,500 subjects contributed by 6 global collaborators. The repertoires were made available in a free public database intended to serve as a resource for research on the immune response to SARS-CoV-2. Where available, HLA class I and class II types were taken from metadata supplied by the sample provider and were not determined by assay-based typing. Points the paper makes about the study in general: The amount of clinical and demographic metadata varied by source and participant and was provided uncurated.

V sheds 0 bases and J sheds 2 bases, leaving 16 bases between their ends. The CDR3 spans 17 residues, from the cysteine through the phenylalanine. Only CDR3 DNA is held: 51 bases, read in frame from base 1. From the germline V gene (reference sequence), CDR1 is LGHDT and CDR2 is YNNKEL. Turning to this clone: No antigen is known for it. No qualities accompany the bases; no much larger clone lies one base away.

TCRbeta CDR3 regions were amplified from genomic DNA by means of the immunoSEQ Assay, a bias-controlled multiplex PCR. Regarding the original processing steps: The number of nucleated cells in each sample was estimated by amplification of reference gene primers within the assay. To quantify the absolute abundance of each unique TCRbeta CDR3 rearrangement, sequence reads were collapsed and filtered. For each sample, productive Simpson clonality was calculated as the square root of Simpson's diversity index across productive rearrangements. TCRdb's version of the immuneACCESS table is confined to in-frame rearrangements and falls short of the full clone set. An unresolved V gene accounts for under half of the shortfall where checked; the remainder is of unknown origin. The DNA gave D and trimming, while V, J and clone size come from that table. The sample table holds 250,000 to 400,000 clones, of which 70% to 90% were seen once. The top ten constitute 1.5% to 2% of the sample.

One collaborating source in Seattle enrolled patients while the patients were actively infected and followed the patients over time throughout the course of disease. Whole blood was collected in K2EDTA tubes by collaborating institutions according to the institutions' own protocols. Collaborator samples were shipped for TCRbeta analysis as frozen whole blood, isolated PBMCs, or DNA extracted from either sample type. The chain is assembled from TRBV3-1 (or the pseudogene TRBV3-2) and TRBJ1-2; the D gene is possibly TRBD1, with 5 bases matching. The clonotype originates from a woman aged 25 to 39 with COVID-19, enrolled during active disease. The sample was peripheral blood. The DNA sequence follows: TGTGCCAGCAGCCAAGAGTTTGGTCAGGGATTGAACTATGGCTACACCTTC. It specifies CASSQEFGQGLNYGYTF.